A single sample gave rise to the 25 T cell receptor beta chains below, sequenced in a study of PD-1 blockade in classical Hodgkin lymphoma. TCRdb's table, derived via immunoSEQ multiplex PCR, lists solely in-frame clones and lacks some. Among about 27,000 clones listed, around 70% were seen once. The time point is: cycle 4 day 1 (C4D1), after five to seven weeks of nivolumab. Following autologous stem cell transplantation, relapse occurred in every patient, and exposure to brentuximab vedotin varied. The sequencing used peripheral blood mononuclear cells (PBMCs), collected before the fourth cycle of nivolumab. All receptors come from a human donor with classical Hodgkin lymphoma.

The V gene is TRBV10-3, the J gene TRBJ2-7, with D unclear. Germline-derived CDR1 and CDR2 are ENHRY and SYGVKD. Trimming took 8 bases from V and 2 from J, leaving 13 bases between them. CDR3 length: 13 amino acids. Here the CDR3 DNA reads TGTGCCATCTCTGAGGCAGGTCCCTACGAGCAGTACTTC. Its protein product is CAISEAGPYEQYF.

This sequence joins TRBV2 and TRBJ2-7, with TRBD1 as a possible D gene (6 bases). V lost 3 bases and J lost 4, with 19 bases in between. Germline loops: CDR1 SNHLY, CDR2 FYNNEI. CDR3 length: 16 residues. CDR3 region: CASSEVQQGRNYEQYF. The CDR3 nucleotides are TGTGCCAGCAGTGAGGTCCAACAGGGTAGGAATTACGAGCAGTACTTC. The complete variable domain, with remaining parts taken from reference TRBV2 and TRBJ2-7, reads EPEVTQTPSHQVTQMGQEVILRCVPISNHLYFYWYRQILGQKVEFLVSFYNNEISEKSEIFDDQFSVERPDGSNFTLKIRSTKLEDSAMYFCASSEVQQGRNYEQYFGPGTRLTVT.

The rearrangement links TRBV5-1 to TRBJ2-1; D might be TRBD1 or TRBD2, each matching 5 bases. V lost 4 bases to trimming and J lost 3 bases, with 14 bases between them. The CDR3 length is 15 residues. Per the germline V gene, CDR1 is SGHRS and CDR2 is YFSETQ. The CDR3 is CASSATGGSYNEQFF. CDR3 sequence (DNA): TGCGCCAGCAGCGCCACTGGGGGTAGCTACAATGAGCAGTTCTTC.

The chain employs TRBV7-2 and TRBJ2-1; perhaps TRBD2 as D (7 bases). Per germline, CDR1 SGHTA and CDR2 FQGNSA. The CDR3 is 14 amino acids. V was clipped by 5 bases and J by 4 bases, with 12 bases between them. The CDR3 sequence: CASSGEGGYNEQFF. CDR3 DNA sequence: TGTGCCAGCAGCGGCGAGGGGGGGTACAATGAGCAGTTCTTC. The complete variable domain, with remaining parts taken from reference TRBV7-2 and TRBJ2-1, reads GAGVSQSPSNKVTEKGKDVELRCDPISGHTALYWYRQSLGQGLEFLIYFQGNSAPDKSGLPSDRFSAERTGGSVSTLTIQRTQQEDSAVYLCASSGEGGYNEQFFGPGTRLTVL.

This clone was detected only a few times. V gene TRBV4-1 combines with J gene TRBJ1-2; D is uncertain. Trimming stripped 1 base from V and 2 bases from J, with 8 bases between. Germline-derived CDR1 and CDR2 are MGHRA and YSYEKL. The CDR3 covers 14 residues. The CDR3 protein is CASSQGWGNYGYTF. In nucleotides, the CDR3 is TGCGCCAGCAGCCAAGGGTGGGGAAACTATGGCTACACCTTC.

This clone is a singleton in its sample. The CDR3 bases are TGCGCCAGCAGCCAAGATGGACTAGCTACTTACAATGAGCAGTTCTTC. Amino acids: CASSQDGLATYNEQFF. The V gene is TRBV4-3, the J gene TRBJ2-1; 8 bases line up with TRBD2. The CDR3 has 16 residues. With 0 bases clipped from V and 4 bases from J, the junction kept 5 bases outside the gene matches. Germline V gene lookup returns CDR1 LGHNA and CDR2 YSLEER.

V usage is TRBV29-1 and J usage is TRBJ2-4; TRBD2 agrees at 14 bases. Losses at the gene ends were 5 bases for V and 8 bases for J; bases not matched to a gene: 11. The CDR3 loop spans 16 amino acids. Germline V lookup: CDR1 SQVTM, CDR2 ANQGSEA. The CDR3 nucleotides read TGCAGCGTTCGAAGACTAGCGGGAGGGCCGGGGGACATTCAGTACTTC. This codes for CSVRRLAGGPGDIQYF.

The rearrangement uses TRBV9 and TRBJ1-5; the match to TRBD1 covers 8 bases. Per the germline V gene, CDR1 is SGDLS and CDR2 is YYNGEE. V dropped 0 bases and J dropped 5; count of bases not matched to a gene: 4. This CDR3 is built from 15 residues. DNA for the CDR3: TGTGCCAGCAGCGTAGGTGGACAGGGACATCAGCCCCAGCATTTT. Its protein product is CASSVGGQGHQPQHF.

This clone was detected a few times. The V call is TRBV5-1, the J call TRBJ1-1, with D hard to call. Germline assignment: CDR1 SGHRS and CDR2 YFSETQ. This CDR3 region has 14 residues. The V gene lost 5 bases and the J gene lost 4 bases, with 15 bases spanning the gap. CDR3 region: CASSSQGLRTEAFF. DNA for the CDR3: TGCGCCAGCAGTTCCCAAGGGCTACGCACTGAAGCTTTCTTT.

The V call is TRBV5-5, the J call TRBJ1-4; tentatively, D is TRBD1 (6 bases). The V end lost 4 bases, the J end lost 5 bases, and 15 bases lay between the germline ends. The CDR3 consists of 15 residues. In germline, CDR1 is SGHKS, CDR2 YYEKEE (reference sequence). The CDR3 loop reads CASSPGVGRNEKLFF. CDR3 DNA sequence: TGTGCCAGCAGCCCAGGGGTGGGCCGGAATGAAAAACTGTTTTTT.

This clone showed up just once. V gene TRBV18 combines with J gene TRBJ2-1; D not certain. The CDR3 loop spans 12 amino acids. V lost 6 bases and J lost 9, with 12 bases in between. Germline V gene sequence: CDR1 KGHSH, CDR2 LQKENI. Written as DNA, the CDR3 is TGTGCCAGCTCTAAACCCGGAAGTGAGCAGTTCTTC. Its translation: CASSKPGSEQFF.

The rearrangement joins TRBV11-1 to TRBJ2-2; D uncertain. This CDR3 comprises 15 residues. The V and J ends lost 3 bases and 0 bases respectively, with 8 bases between them. The V gene's germline CDR1 is SGHAT and CDR2 FQDESV (reference sequence). CDR3 in amino acids: CASSFWASNTGELFF. The DNA of the CDR3 is TGTGCCAGCAGCTTTTGGGCTTCGAACACCGGGGAGCTGTTTTTT.

This chain links TRBV15 with TRBJ2-5, with TRBD1 identical over 12 bases. Germline V gives CDR1 LNHNV, CDR2 YYDKDF (reference sequence). This CDR3 is 16 amino acids long. Trimming at V came to 2 bases and at J to 7 bases, leaving 8 bases not matched to a gene. The CDR3 reads CATSRHRDRGQRTQYF. In nucleotides, the CDR3 is TGTGCCACCAGCAGACACCGGGACAGGGGGCAGCGGACCCAGTACTTC.

The chain combines TRBV30 with TRBJ1-5; D is ambiguous. Germline CDR1 reads GTSNPN; CDR2 reads SVGIG (reference sequence). V dropped 0 bases and J dropped 4 bases, with 7 bases sitting between them. The CDR3 has 13 residues. The CDR3, as DNA: TGTGCCTGGAGTGTAACTGCGAATCAGCCCCAGCATTTT. Translation: CAWSVTANQPQHF. Full variable domain (rest looked up from reference TRBV30 and TRBJ1-5): SQTIHQWPATLVQPVGSPLSLECTVEGTSNPNLYWYRQAAGRGLQLLFYSVGIGQISSEVPQNLSASRPQDRQFILSSKKLLLSDSGFYLCAWSVTANQPQHFGDGTRLSIL.

This clone has only one observation. The chain couples TRBV7-9 to TRBJ1-3; D not certain. Germline V CDR1 and CDR2: SEHNR, FQNEAQ (reference sequence). CDR3 length: 12 amino acids. V dropped 3 bases and J dropped 3 bases, with 3 bases sitting between them. CDR3 in amino acids: CASSFDGNTIYF. Written as DNA, the CDR3 is TGTGCCAGCAGCTTCGATGGAAACACCATATATTTT.

The V and J genes are TRBV2 and TRBJ2-7; D tentatively fits TRBD1 or TRBD2 (5 bases each). Germline V gene sequence: CDR1 SNHLY, CDR2 FYNNEI. With 3 bases removed from V and 0 bases from J, the gap between germline ends came to 12 bases. The CDR3 spans 15 residues. In nucleotides, the CDR3 is TGTGCCAGCAGTGAGGGGGTGTTGAGCTCCTACGAGCAGTACTTC. This gives the protein CASSEGVLSSYEQYF. Looking up the rest from reference TRBV2 and TRBJ2-7 gives the full variable domain: EPEVTQTPSHQVTQMGQEVILRCVPISNHLYFYWYRQILGQKVEFLVSFYNNEISEKSEIFDDQFSVERPDGSNFTLKIRSTKLEDSAMYFCASSEGVLSSYEQYFGPGTRLTVT.

CDR3 nucleotides: TGTGCCAGCAGCAAAGATAGGAAGGCCTCCCCAGAGACCCAGTACTTC. Protein product: CASSKDRKASPETQYF. The J gene is TRBJ2-5, the V gene TRBV21-1. TRBV21-1 is designated a pseudogene. This CDR3 is 16 amino acids long.

The genes are TRBV5-1 and TRBJ2-2; D perhaps matches TRBD2 (6 bases). The germline gives CDR1 SGHRS, CDR2 YFSETQ. This CDR3 region has 15 residues. V lost 4 bases, J lost 7 bases, and 17 bases lay in between. The CDR3 loop reads CASSNGGNVGGELFF. CDR3 bases: TGCGCCAGCAGCAATGGGGGGAATGTTGGCGGGGAGCTGTTTTTT.

The chain couples TRBV7-2 to TRBJ2-5; D might be TRBD1 or TRBD2, each matching 5 bases. This CDR3 is 14 amino acids long. The V end lost 5 bases, the J end lost 5 bases, and 15 bases lay between the germline ends. Per germline, CDR1 SGHTA and CDR2 FQGNSA. The CDR3 DNA follows: TGTGCCAGCAGCCCCGGACCGGGGCGGGAGACCCAGTACTTC. This translates into CASSPGPGRETQYF.

The chain carries TRBV19 and TRBJ2-7; 9 nucleotides agree with TRBD2. CDR1 and CDR2 (germline): LNHDA, SQIVND (reference sequence). This CDR3 spans 15 amino acids. J gave up 1 base and V 5 bases, and 6 bases lay outside the gene matches. The CDR3 here is CASSASGGQSYEQYF. The CDR3 DNA sequence: TGTGCCAGTAGTGCGAGCGGGGGGCAATCCTACGAGCAGTACTTC.

This chain links TRBV2 with TRBJ1-2; 7 bases map to TRBD1. The CDR3 sequence is 18 residues long. Germline loops: CDR1 SNHLY, CDR2 FYNNEI. V lost 6 bases, J lost 0 bases, and 16 bases stayed unmatched. CDR3 coding DNA: TGTGCCAGCAGAAGTTGGAGACAGGGTCCGTCTGCTAACTATGGCTACACCTTC. This translates into CASRSWRQGPSANYGYTF.

The chain couples TRBV7-2 to TRBJ1-5; no clear D. V was shortened by 5 bases and J by 0 bases, with 8 bases between the two germline ends. This CDR3 has 14 residues. Looked up from germline, CDR1 is SGHTA and CDR2 is FQGNSA. The CDR3 reads CASSRDYSNQPQHF. The CDR3 DNA is TGTGCCAGCAGCCGTGACTATAGCAATCAGCCCCAGCATTTT.

V and J are TRBV18 and TRBJ2-1, with 7 positions matching TRBD1. CDR3 length: 15 residues. CDR1 and CDR2 from the germline V gene are KGHSH and LQKENI. The trim removed 5 bases at V and 4 bases at J, leaving 8 bases unmatched. This chain's CDR3 is CASSSTGPPYNEQFF. The CDR3 DNA is TGTGCCAGCTCATCGACAGGGCCCCCTTACAATGAGCAGTTCTTC.

This chain links TRBV28 with TRBJ2-5; 10 nucleotides align to TRBD1. V trimming: 1 base; J trimming: 4 bases; junction bases outside the gene matches: 3. The germline V gene has CDR1 MDHEN and CDR2 SYDVKM. This CDR3 has 15 amino acids. The CDR3 region is CASSLFRDRGETQYF. For the CDR3, the DNA is TGTGCCAGCAGTTTATTCCGGGACAGGGGAGAGACCCAGTACTTC.

This clone showed up just a few times. The gene calls are TRBV6-6 and TRBJ1-1, with a tentative D call TRBD1 (6 bases). V lost 5 bases and J 4 bases, leaving 8 bases between the germline ends. This CDR3 is built from 12 residues. Germline V lookup: CDR1 MNHNY, CDR2 SVGAGI (reference sequence). The CDR3 protein is CASSQGPTEAFF. CDR3 DNA: TGTGCCAGCAGTCAGGGGCCCACTGAAGCTTTCTTT.